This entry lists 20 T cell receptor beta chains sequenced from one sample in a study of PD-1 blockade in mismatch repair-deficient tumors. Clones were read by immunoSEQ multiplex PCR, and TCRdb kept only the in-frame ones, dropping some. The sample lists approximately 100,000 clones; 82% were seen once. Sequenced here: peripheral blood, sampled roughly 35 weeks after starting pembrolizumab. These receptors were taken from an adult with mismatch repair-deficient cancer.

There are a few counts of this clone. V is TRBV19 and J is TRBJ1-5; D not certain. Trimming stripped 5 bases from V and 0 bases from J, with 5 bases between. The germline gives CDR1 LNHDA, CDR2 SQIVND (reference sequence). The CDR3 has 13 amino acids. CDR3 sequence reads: CASSYSSNQPQHF. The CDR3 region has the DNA TGTGCCAGTAGTTACAGTAGCAATCAGCCCCAGCATTTT.

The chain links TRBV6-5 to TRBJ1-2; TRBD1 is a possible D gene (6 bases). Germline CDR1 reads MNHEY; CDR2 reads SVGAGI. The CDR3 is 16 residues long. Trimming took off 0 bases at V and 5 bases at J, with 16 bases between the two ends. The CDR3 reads CASSYSDGTPTYGYTF. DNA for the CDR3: TGTGCCAGCAGTTACTCAGACGGGACACCCACATATGGCTACACCTTC.

CDR3 in DNA: TGTGCCAGCTCACCAAGGGTAGGGCGAATAGAGACCCAGTACTTC. Translating gives CASSPRVGRIETQYF. The V gene is TRBV18, the J gene TRBJ2-5; D not certain. CDR1 KGHSH and CDR2 LQKENI come from the germline V gene. Trimming cost V 2 bases and J 4 bases, with 14 bases left between them. The CDR3 consists of 15 residues.

The CDR3 sequence is CATSREPSVEEFIDEQFF. In DNA, the CDR3 is TGTGCCACCAGCAGAGAGCCCAGCGTGGAGGAGTTCATCGATGAGCAGTTCTTC. The chain combines TRBV15 with TRBJ2-1, with a weak D call TRBD2 (5 bases). The germline CDR1 and CDR2 sequences are LNHNV and YYDKDF (reference sequence). The CDR3 sequence is 18 residues long. Deletions cut 0 bases from V and 8 bases from J, with 23 bases between.

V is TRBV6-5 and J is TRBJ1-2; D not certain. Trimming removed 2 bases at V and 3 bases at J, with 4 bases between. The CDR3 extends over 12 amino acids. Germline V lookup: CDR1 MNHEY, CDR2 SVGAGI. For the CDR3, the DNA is TGTGCCAGCAGTTACGCCGACTATGGCTACACCTTC. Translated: CASSYADYGYTF.

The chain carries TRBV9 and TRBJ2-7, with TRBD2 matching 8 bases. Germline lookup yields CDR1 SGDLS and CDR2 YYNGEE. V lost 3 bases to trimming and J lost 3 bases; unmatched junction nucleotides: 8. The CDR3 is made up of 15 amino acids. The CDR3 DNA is TGTGCCAGCAGCGAGGGGAGCGGGAGCTTCTACGAGCAGTACTTC. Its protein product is CASSEGSGSFYEQYF.

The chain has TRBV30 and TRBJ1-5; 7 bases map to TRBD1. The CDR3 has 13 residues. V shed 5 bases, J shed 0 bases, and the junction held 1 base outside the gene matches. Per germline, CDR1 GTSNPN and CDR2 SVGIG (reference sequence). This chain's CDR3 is CAWQGGSNQPQHF. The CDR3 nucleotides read TGTGCCTGGCAGGGGGGTAGCAATCAGCCCCAGCATTTT.

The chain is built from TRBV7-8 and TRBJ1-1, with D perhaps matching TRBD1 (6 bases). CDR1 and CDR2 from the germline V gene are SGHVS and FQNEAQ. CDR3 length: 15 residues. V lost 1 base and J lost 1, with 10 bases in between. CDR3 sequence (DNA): TGTGCCAGCAGCTTAGGACAACAGGGGAACACTGAAGCTTTCTTT. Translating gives CASSLGQQGNTEAFF.

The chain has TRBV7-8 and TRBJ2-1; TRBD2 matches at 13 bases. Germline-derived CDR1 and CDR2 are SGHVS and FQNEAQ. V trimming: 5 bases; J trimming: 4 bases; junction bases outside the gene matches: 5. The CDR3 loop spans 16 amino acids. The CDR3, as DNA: TGTGCCAGCAGCCCCACGGGACTAGCGGGATACAATGAGCAGTTCTTC. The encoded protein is CASSPTGLAGYNEQFF.

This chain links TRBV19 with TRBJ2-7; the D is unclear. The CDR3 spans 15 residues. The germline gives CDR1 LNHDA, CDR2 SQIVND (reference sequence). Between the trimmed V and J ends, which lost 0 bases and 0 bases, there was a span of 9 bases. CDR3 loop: CASSIEAVSSYEQYF. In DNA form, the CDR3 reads TGTGCCAGTAGTATAGAGGCGGTAAGCTCCTACGAGCAGTACTTC.

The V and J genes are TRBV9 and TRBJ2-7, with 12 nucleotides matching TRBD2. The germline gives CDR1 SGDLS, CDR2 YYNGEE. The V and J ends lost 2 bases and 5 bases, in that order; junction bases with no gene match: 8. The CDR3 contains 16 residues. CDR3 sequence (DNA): TGTGCCAGCAGCGTGAGACTAGCGGGAGAACTCCACGAGCAGTACTTC. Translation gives CASSVRLAGELHEQYF.

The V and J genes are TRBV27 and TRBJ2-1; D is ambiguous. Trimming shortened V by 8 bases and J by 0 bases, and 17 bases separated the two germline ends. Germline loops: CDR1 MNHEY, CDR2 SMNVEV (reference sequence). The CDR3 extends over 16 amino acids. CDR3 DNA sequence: TGTGCCAGCGTCTCCACCGAATCGAGCTCCTACAATGAGCAGTTCTTC. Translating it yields CASVSTESSSYNEQFF.

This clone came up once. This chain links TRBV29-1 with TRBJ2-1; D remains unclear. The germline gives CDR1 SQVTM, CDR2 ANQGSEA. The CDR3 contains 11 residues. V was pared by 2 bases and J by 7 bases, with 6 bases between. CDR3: CSVERVNEQFF. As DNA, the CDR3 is TGCAGCGTTGAAAGGGTTAATGAGCAGTTCTTC.

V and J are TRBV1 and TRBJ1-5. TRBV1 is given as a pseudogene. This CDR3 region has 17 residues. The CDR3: CTSAPRRRAGYNQPQHF. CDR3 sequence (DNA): TGCACCAGCGCTCCGAGAAGGAGGGCTGGTTACAATCAGCCCCAGCATTTT.

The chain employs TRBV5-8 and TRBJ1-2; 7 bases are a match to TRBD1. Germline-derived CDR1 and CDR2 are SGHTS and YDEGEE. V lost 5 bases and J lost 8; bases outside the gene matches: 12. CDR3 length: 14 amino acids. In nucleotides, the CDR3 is TGTGCCAGCAGAAGGGGGCGTTTAGACGGAGGCTACACCTTC. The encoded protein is CASRRGRLDGGYTF.

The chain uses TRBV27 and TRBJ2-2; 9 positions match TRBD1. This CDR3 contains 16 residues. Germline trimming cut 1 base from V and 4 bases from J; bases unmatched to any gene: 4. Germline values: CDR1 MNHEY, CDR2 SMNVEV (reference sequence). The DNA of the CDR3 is TGTGCCAGCAGTTTATTCAAGGGACAGGGCACCGGGGAGCTGTTTTTT. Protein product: CASSLFKGQGTGELFF.

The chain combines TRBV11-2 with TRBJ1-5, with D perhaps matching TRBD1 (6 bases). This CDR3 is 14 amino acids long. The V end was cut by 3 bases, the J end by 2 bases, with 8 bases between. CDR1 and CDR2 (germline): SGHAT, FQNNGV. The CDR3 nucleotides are TGTGCCAGCAGCTTGGCAGGGGGCAATCAGCCCCAGCATTTT. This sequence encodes CASSLAGGNQPQHF. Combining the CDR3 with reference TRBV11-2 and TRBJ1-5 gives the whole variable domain EAGVAQSPRYKIIEKRQSVAFWCNPISGHATLYWYQQILGQGPKLLIQFQNNGVVDDSQLPKDRFSAERLKGVDSTLKIQPAKLEDSAVYLCASSLAGGNQPQHFGDGTRLSIL.

In nucleotides, the CDR3 is TGCGCCAGCAGCTTGGGCCCGGAAGCCTACGAGCAGTACTTC. Encoded protein: CASSLGPEAYEQYF. The chain is built from TRBV5-1 and TRBJ2-7; no reliable D call. Germline V CDR1 and CDR2: SGHRS, YFSETQ. There are 14 residues in the CDR3. Trimming took off 0 bases at V and 2 bases at J, with 9 bases between the two ends. The full variable domain, completed using reference TRBV5-1 and TRBJ2-7, is KAGVTQTPRYLIKTRGQQVTLSCSPISGHRSVSWYQQTPGQGLQFLFEYFSETQRNKGNFPGRFSGRQFSNSRSEMNVSTLELGDSALYLCASSLGPEAYEQYFGPGTRLTVT.

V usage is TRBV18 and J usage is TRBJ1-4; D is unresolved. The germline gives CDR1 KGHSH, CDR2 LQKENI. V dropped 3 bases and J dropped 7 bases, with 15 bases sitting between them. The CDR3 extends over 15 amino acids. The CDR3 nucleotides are TGTGCCAGCTCACCCAAGGCGCCTCATGGTGAAAAACTGTTTTTT. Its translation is CASSPKAPHGEKLFF.

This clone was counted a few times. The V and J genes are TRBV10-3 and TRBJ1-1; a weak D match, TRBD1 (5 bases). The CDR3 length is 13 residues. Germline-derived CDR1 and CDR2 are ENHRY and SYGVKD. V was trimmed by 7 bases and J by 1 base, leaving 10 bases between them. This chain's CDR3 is CAITGTANTEAFF. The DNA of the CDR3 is TGTGCCATCACCGGGACGGCGAACACTGAAGCTTTCTTT.